A selection of T cell receptor beta chains follows, all from one sample in a study of T cell responses to AZD1222 COVID-19 vaccine. Repertoires were generated with immunoSEQ multiplex PCR, while TCRdb's copy carries only in-frame clones and drops some. The sample shows some 130,000 clones, 85% to 90% of them seen only once. This sample comprised peripheral blood, obtained on day 0 of AZD1222 vaccination. The receptors come from an adult in good health. Both conserved end residues are part of each CDR3. Each record gives: D gene, V gene, J gene, clone size, CDR3 DNA, CDR3 protein. A D gene is named only where the DNA matches it firmly. Clone sizes are given selectively: once, few, many, or a class where the clone is expanded.

>TRBD2|TRBV19|TRBJ2-2|-
TGTGCCTCGAGGGCGGGGGCCGGGGAGCTGTTTTTT
CASRAGAGELFF
>-|TRBV27|TRBJ2-1|once
TGTGCCAGCAGTTTACTTAGTGTGGCCAATGAGCAGTTCTTC
CASSLLSVANEQFF
>-|TRBV4-3|TRBJ2-3|once
TGCGCCAGCAGCCAAGACGGAACAGGGTTCACAGATACGCAGTATTTT
CASSQDGTGFTDTQYF
>-|TRBV9|TRBJ1-1|-
TGTGCCAGCAGCGTAGGAGGCCGGGGAATAGACACTGAAGCTTTCTTT
CASSVGGRGIDTEAFF
>TRBD1|TRBV5-6|TRBJ1-3|-
TGTGCCAGCAGCATCCAGGGGGCCAGGGGAAACACCATATATTTT
CASSIQGARGNTIYF
>TRBD1|TRBV5-6|TRBJ1-1|-
TGTGCCAGCAGCGGCCGGGACAGGGGCCCAGAAAAGCGAATAAAAGCTTTCTTT
CASSGRDRGPEKRIKAFF
>-|TRBV11-2|TRBJ1-2|-
TGTGCCAGCAGCCCCCCCGGGACCGCCGGGGGCTACACCTTC
CASSPPGTAGGYTF
>-|TRBV5-4|TRBJ1-1|-
TGTGCCAGCAGCTCTACAGGGCGAGTGAACACTGAAGCTTTCTTT
CASSSTGRVNTEAFF
>-|TRBV3-1/TRBV3-2|TRBJ1-6|once
TGTGCCAGCAGCCAGGGACGGGACAAGTATTCACCCCTCCACTTT
CASSQGRDKYSPLHF
>-|TRBV4-2|TRBJ1-5|-
TGTGCCAGCAGCCAAGTTTGGGGGGGAGGTCAGCCCCAGCATTTT
CASSQVWGGGQPQHF
>-|TRBV5-3|TRBJ1-1|-
TGTGCCAGAAGCTTGGCACCCCTAATTCACCCGGGGGACACTGAAGCTTTCTTT
CARSLAPLIHPGDTEAFF
>-|TRBV27|TRBJ1-2|-
TGTGCCAGCAGTTTATTTGTGGCAGGGAAAGGGGATAGCTATGGCTACACCTTC
CASSLFVAGKGDSYGYTF
>-|TRBV6-1|TRBJ1-1|once
TGTGCCAGCAGTGTGCCAGGGGACGTAACACTCAACACTGAAGCTTTCTTT
CASSVPGDVTLNTEAFF
>TRBD1|TRBV24-1|TRBJ2-3|-
TGTGCCACCAGTGATTACAGGGGGCCGCAGTATTTT
CATSDYRGPQYF
>-|TRBV11-3|TRBJ1-1|-
TGTGCCAGCAGCTTAGATCCCTCCCGTCTGGTTATGAACACTGAAGCTTTCTTT
CASSLDPSRLVMNTEAFF
>-|TRBV5-1|TRBJ1-1|-
TGCGCCAGCAGCTTGGCAGGCTTCACTGAAGCTTTCTTT
CASSLAGFTEAFF
>-|TRBV9|TRBJ1-2|-
TGTGCCAGCAGCGCTGACAGACACTATGGCTACACCTTC
CASSADRHYGYTF
>TRBD2|TRBV6-5|TRBJ2-5|-
TGTGCCAGCAGCACCCCGCGGGAGGGGAAGACCCAGTACTTC
CASSTPREGKTQYF
>-|TRBV11-2|TRBJ2-2|-
TGTGCCAGCAGCTACTTGGTAGGGCAGGGTTCGTCCGGGGAGCTGTTTTTT
CASSYLVGQGSSGELFF
>-|TRBV3-1/TRBV3-2|TRBJ1-1|-
TGTGCCAGCAGCCAAGGTATGAACACTGAAGCTTTCTTT
CASSQGMNTEAFF
>-|TRBV6-5|TRBJ1-2|-
TGTGCCAGCACCGAAGGTGGGGGGAATTCCTATGGCTACACCTTC
CASTEGGGNSYGYTF
>-|TRBV7-9|TRBJ1-2|-
TGTGCCAGCAGCGCAATCACAGGCAACTATGGCTACACCTTC
CASSAITGNYGYTF
>-|TRBV6-2/TRBV6-3|TRBJ1-1|medium-sized
TGTGCCAGCAGCTTGGGGGCGACTGAAGCTTTCTTT
CASSLGATEAFF
>-|TRBV7-2|TRBJ1-1|-
TGTGCCAGCAGCCCCCAAGTCGGGGGGACTGAAGCTTTCTTT
CASSPQVGGTEAFF
>-|TRBV9|TRBJ1-1|-
TGTGCCAGCAGCGCCGGGACGTTTTCATATGTCATGAACACTGAAGCTTTCTTT
CASSAGTFSYVMNTEAFF
>-|TRBV4-3|TRBJ1-2|-
TGCGCCAGCAGCCAGTCGAATGGGGCGGAAGGCTACACCTTC
CASSQSNGAEGYTF
>TRBD1|TRBV7-8|TRBJ1-2|-
TGTGCCAGCAGCTTCGGGACAGGGTGGGCCTATGGCTACACCTTC
CASSFGTGWAYGYTF
>-|TRBV5-1|TRBJ1-1|-
TGCGCCAGTATTCGTGGAGGGATGAGCCGGTCCCGCGACACTGAAGCTTTCTTT
CASIRGGMSRSRDTEAFF
>TRBD1|TRBV5-1|TRBJ1-2|once
TGCGCCAGCAGCTCGGAGGACAGGGGAGGAGGTAACTATGGCTACACCTTC
CASSSEDRGGGNYGYTF
>-|TRBV5-1|TRBJ2-7|-
TGCGCCAGCAGCTTGGTGGGTAACTACGAGCAGTACTTC
CASSLVGNYEQYF
>-|TRBV9|TRBJ1-1|-
TGTGCCAGCAGCGTACCCTCGGCTGAAGCTTTCTTT
CASSVPSAEAFF
>TRBD1|TRBV27|TRBJ1-2|-
TGTGCCAGCAGTTCGCCGACAGGGGGCGTCTATGGCTACACCTTC
CASSSPTGGVYGYTF
>TRBD1|TRBV6-4|TRBJ1-6|-
TGTGCCAGCGTTACCTCCGGGACAGGCACCAATTCACCCCTCCACTTT
CASVTSGTGTNSPLHF
>-|TRBV10-1|TRBJ1-3|-
TGCGCCAGCAAAACGGGACCGAGCTCTGGAAACACCATATATTTT
CASKTGPSSGNTIYF
>-|TRBV18|TRBJ2-2|-
TGTGCCAGCTCAACCCTGTCATCCCGGGGGTGGACCGGGGAGCTGTTTTTT
CASSTLSSRGWTGELFF
>-|TRBV19|TRBJ1-3|-
TGTGCCAGCCGGGGGGGCTCTGGAAACACCATATATTTT
CASRGGSGNTIYF
>-|TRBV6-5|TRBJ2-7|-
TGTGCCAGCAGTAATTTCTACGAGCAGTACTTC
CASSNFYEQYF
>-|TRBV6-5|TRBJ2-7|-
TGTGCCAGCAGTTACAAAGGGGACGGCGAGCAGTACTTC
CASSYKGDGEQYF
>-|TRBV27|TRBJ2-3|-
TGTGCCAGCAGTTCCCCGTGGGGAAGCGGGTCGGATACGCAGTATTTT
CASSSPWGSGSDTQYF
>-|TRBV18|TRBJ2-7|once
TGTGCCAGCTCACCCGGGGGTTCCTACGAGCAGTACTTC
CASSPGGSYEQYF
>-|TRBV11-3|TRBJ1-6|once
TGTGCCAGCAGCCTCATACGCAGGGGAAAAGGATCACCCCTCCACTTT
CASSLIRRGKGSPLHF
>-|TRBV5-1|TRBJ2-5|-
TGCGCCAGCAGCTTGGCCGAGGGCCCTAGGTACCAAGAGACCCAGTACTTC
CASSLAEGPRYQETQYF
>-|TRBV6-5|TRBJ1-2|-
TGTGCCAGCAGCTCAGGGTTTGACTATGGCTACACCTTC
CASSSGFDYGYTF
>-|TRBV14|TRBJ2-7|few
TGTGCCAGCAGCCAAGAAAGGGTTAGCGAGCAGTACTTC
CASSQERVSEQYF
>-|TRBV5-1|TRBJ2-7|-
TGCGCCAGCAGCTTGGGCCCCGAGGAGCAGTACTTC
CASSLGPEEQYF
>-|TRBV5-1|TRBJ2-3|-
TGCGCCAGCAGCTTGGCAGGAATGAGCACAGATACGCAGTATTTT
CASSLAGMSTDTQYF
>-|TRBV7-3|TRBJ2-3|-
TGTGCCAGCAGCTTAATCCCCTTCAGAGATACGCAGTATTTT
CASSLIPFRDTQYF
>TRBD1|TRBV27|TRBJ1-6|-
TGTGCCACCGGGACAGCCCGGTTTTATTCACCCCTCCACTTT
CATGTARFYSPLHF
>-|TRBV7-8|TRBJ1-5|few
TGTGCCAGCAGCCGAGGGGGGGCGACAAGCTTTCAGCCCCAGCATTTT
CASSRGGATSFQPQHF
>-|TRBV11-2|TRBJ1-2|-
TGTGCCAGCAGCTTGAGCGATTATGGCTACACCTTC
CASSLSDYGYTF
>-|TRBV12-3/TRBV12-4|TRBJ1-5|few
TGTGCCAGCAGTTTTGGGAGAGGACAGCCCCAGCATTTT
CASSFGRGQPQHF
>-|TRBV5-1|TRBJ1-3|-
TGCGCCAGCTCACCTGACTCTGGAAACACCATATATTTT
CASSPDSGNTIYF
>-|TRBV5-1|TRBJ1-1|-
TGCGCCAGCAGTTTGCTTGTGAACACTGAAGCTTTCTTT
CASSLLVNTEAFF
>-|TRBV11-3|TRBJ2-7|-
TGTGCCAGCAGCGCACCCGGTGGGGACGAGCAGTACTTC
CASSAPGGDEQYF
>-|TRBV27|TRBJ2-5|-
TGTGCCAGCAGTTTATTGGGAGGACCCGGGGGAGAGACCCAGTACTTC
CASSLLGGPGGETQYF
>-|TRBV7-2|TRBJ1-2|once
TGTGCCAGCAGCCGAACTGGTGAGGTGGGCTACACCTTC
CASSRTGEVGYTF
>TRBD1|TRBV6-5|TRBJ1-1|-
TGTGCCAGCATTCGGAGGCCAGGGGGCGAAGCTTTCTTT
CASIRRPGGEAFF
>TRBD1|TRBV19|TRBJ1-1|-
TGTGCCAGTAGTATCGTTCCGGGACAGGGAACTGAAGCTTTCTTT
CASSIVPGQGTEAFF